Given below is one T cell receptor (beta chain) in context. This sample is drawn from a study of lymphopenia after photon versus proton radiotherapy. CDR1 SQVTM and CDR2 ANQGSEA come from the germline V gene. This CDR3 is built from 15 residues. Trimming at V came to 6 bases and at J to 7 bases, leaving 8 bases not matched to a gene. Profiled with immunoSEQ multiplex PCR; TCRdb holds only in-frame clones, not every one. Seen here are about 68,000 clones, approximately 90% observed once, and the top ten hold approximately 2.6%. The material sequenced was peripheral blood, taken from a patient treated with photon-based radiotherapy. The clonotype comes from a woman between 65 and 79 years old with pancreatic cancer. The chain combines TRBV29-1 with TRBJ2-2; 13 bases map to TRBD2. Here the CDR3 reads CSVGGTSGTVGELFF. The CDR3 DNA reads as TGCAGCGTGGGGGGGACTAGCGGGACCGTCGGGGAGCTGTTTTTT.